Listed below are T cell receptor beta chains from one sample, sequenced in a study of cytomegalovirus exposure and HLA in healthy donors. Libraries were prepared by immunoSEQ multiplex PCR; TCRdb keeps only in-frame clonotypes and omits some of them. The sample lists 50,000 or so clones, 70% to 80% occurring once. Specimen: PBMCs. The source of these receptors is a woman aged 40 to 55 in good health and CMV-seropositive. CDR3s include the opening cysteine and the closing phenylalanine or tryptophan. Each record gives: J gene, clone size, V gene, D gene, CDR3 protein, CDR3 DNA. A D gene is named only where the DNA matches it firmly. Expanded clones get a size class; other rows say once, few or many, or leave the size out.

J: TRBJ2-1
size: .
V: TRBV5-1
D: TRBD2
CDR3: CASSPTSGGVYNEQFF
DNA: TGCGCCAGCAGCCCGACTAGCGGGGGGGTTTACAATGAGCAGTTCTTC

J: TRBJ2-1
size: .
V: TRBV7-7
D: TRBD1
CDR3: CASSRSPGTGGMSEQFF
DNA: TGTGCCAGCAGCCGCAGCCCCGGGACAGGGGGGATGAGTGAGCAGTTCTTC

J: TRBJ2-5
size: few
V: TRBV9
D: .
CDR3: CASSVASQETQYF
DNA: TGTGCCAGCAGCGTAGCTAGCCAAGAGACCCAGTACTTC

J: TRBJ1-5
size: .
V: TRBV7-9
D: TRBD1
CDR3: CASSLYRQGGGENQPQHF
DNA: TGTGCCAGCAGCTTGTATAGACAGGGAGGAGGGGAAAATCAGCCCCAGCATTTT

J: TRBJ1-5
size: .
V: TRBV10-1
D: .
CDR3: CAKQSSSNQPQHF
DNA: TGCGCCAAACAGTCCTCTAGCAATCAGCCCCAGCATTTT

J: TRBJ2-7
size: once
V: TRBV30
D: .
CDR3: CAWSSMAYEQYF
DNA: TGTGCCTGGAGCTCTATGGCCTACGAGCAGTACTTC

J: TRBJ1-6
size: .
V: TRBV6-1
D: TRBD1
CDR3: CASSEGRGTGLRSPLHF
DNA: TGTGCCAGCAGTGAAGGAAGGGGGACAGGTTTGCGCTCACCCCTCCACTTT

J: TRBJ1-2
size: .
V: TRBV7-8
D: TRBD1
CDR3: CASSLVAQGTTYGYTF
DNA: TGTGCCAGCAGCTTAGTCGCACAGGGGACAACATATGGCTACACCTTC

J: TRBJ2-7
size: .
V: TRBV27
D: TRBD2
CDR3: CASHGSGVSSYEQYF
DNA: TGTGCCAGCCACGGGAGCGGGGTGAGCTCCTACGAGCAGTACTTC

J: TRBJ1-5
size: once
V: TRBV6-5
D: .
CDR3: CASRQGGGQPQHF
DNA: TGTGCCAGCAGGCAGGGAGGAGGGCAGCCCCAGCATTTT

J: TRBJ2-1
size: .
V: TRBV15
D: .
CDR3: CATSRAEGEQFF
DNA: TGTGCCACCAGCAGAGCGGAGGGGGAGCAGTTCTTC

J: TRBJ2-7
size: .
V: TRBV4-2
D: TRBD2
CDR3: CASSFRLAGETLSYEQYF
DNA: TGTGCCAGCAGCTTCCGGCTAGCGGGGGAGACTCTCTCCTACGAGCAGTACTTC

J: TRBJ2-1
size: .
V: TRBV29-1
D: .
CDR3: CSVEEAGRKFF
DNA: TGCAGCGTTGAGGAAGCGGGCCGTAAGTTCTTC

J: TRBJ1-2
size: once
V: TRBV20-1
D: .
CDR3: CSARTSRGYTF
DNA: TGCAGTGCTCGGACATCGCGTGGCTACACCTTC

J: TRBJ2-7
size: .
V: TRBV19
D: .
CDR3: CASSTLREPSEQYF
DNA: TGTGCCAGTAGTACACTCCGCGAGCCCTCCGAGCAGTACTTC

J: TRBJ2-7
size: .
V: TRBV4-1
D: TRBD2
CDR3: CASSQDERGGYEQYF
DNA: TGCGCCAGCAGCCAAGATGAACGGGGGGGCTACGAGCAGTACTTC

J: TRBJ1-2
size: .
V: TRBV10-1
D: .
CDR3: CASRLEGARLTNYGYTF
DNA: TGCGCCAGCAGGTTGGAGGGCGCACGTCTAACTAACTATGGCTACACCTTC

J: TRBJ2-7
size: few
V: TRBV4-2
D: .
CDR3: CASSPLGGRGYEQYF
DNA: TGTGCCAGCAGCCCTCTGGGGGGAAGGGGCTACGAGCAGTACTTC

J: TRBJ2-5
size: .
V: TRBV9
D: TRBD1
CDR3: CASSVVGNRGRETQYF
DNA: TGTGCCAGCAGCGTAGTCGGGAACAGGGGGCGGGAGACCCAGTACTTC

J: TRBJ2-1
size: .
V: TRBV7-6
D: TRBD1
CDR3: CASSFFPGQNNEQFF
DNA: TGTGCCAGCAGCTTTTTCCCGGGACAGAACAATGAGCAGTTCTTC

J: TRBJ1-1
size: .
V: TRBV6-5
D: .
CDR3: CASSRLGVNTEAFF
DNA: TGTGCCAGCAGTAGACTAGGGGTTAACACTGAAGCTTTCTTT

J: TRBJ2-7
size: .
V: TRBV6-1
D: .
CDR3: CASSEQGGEQYF
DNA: TGTGCCAGCAGTGAACAGGGTGGCGAGCAGTACTTC

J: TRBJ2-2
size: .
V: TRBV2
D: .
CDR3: CASRGQLNTGELFF
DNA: TGTGCCAGCCGAGGACAGCTGAACACCGGGGAGCTGTTTTTT

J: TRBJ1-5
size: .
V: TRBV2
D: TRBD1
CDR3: CASKTGDNQPQHF
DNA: TGTGCCAGCAAGACAGGGGACAATCAGCCCCAGCATTTT

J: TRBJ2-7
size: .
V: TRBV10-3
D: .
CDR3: CAISDSTRFNSYEQYF
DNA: TGTGCCATCAGTGACTCCACCCGGTTTAACTCCTACGAGCAGTACTTC

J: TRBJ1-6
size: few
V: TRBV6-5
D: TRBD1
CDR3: CASSRTGASPLHF
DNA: TGTGCCAGCTCCCGGACAGGGGCTTCACCCCTCCACTTT

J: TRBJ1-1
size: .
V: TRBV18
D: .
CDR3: CASSPGSFNTEAFF
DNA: TGTGCCAGCTCACCGGGGAGCTTCAACACTGAAGCTTTCTTT

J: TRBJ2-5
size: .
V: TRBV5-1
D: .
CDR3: CASSLAPGDGETQYF
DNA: TGCGCCAGCAGCTTGGCCCCGGGGGATGGAGAGACCCAGTACTTC

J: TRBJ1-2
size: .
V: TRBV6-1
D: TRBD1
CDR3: CASRTTGTDWGYTF
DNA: TGTGCCAGCCGAACTACCGGGACAGATTGGGGCTACACCTTC

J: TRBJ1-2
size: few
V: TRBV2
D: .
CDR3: CASSLGEVEGAGYTF
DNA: TGTGCCAGCAGCTTAGGGGAGGTAGAAGGAGCTGGCTACACCTTC

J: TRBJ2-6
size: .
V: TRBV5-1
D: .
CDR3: CASSTGQTGANVLTF
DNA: TGCGCCAGCAGCACCGGACAGACCGGGGCCAACGTCCTGACTTTC

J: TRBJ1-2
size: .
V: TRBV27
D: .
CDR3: CASSLGGDYGYTF
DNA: TGTGCCAGCAGTTTAGGAGGGGACTATGGCTACACCTTC

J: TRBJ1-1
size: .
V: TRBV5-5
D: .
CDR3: CASSHGQNTEAFF
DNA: TGTGCCAGCAGCCACGGACAGAACACTGAAGCTTTCTTT

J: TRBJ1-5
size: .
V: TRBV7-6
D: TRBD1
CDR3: CASSLDQGVRPQHF
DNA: TGTGCCAGCAGCTTAGACCAGGGGGTTCGGCCCCAGCATTTT

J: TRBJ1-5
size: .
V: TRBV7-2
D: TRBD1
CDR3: CASSLGQGLNQPQHF
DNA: TGTGCCAGCAGCTTAGGACAGGGGTTAAATCAGCCCCAGCATTTT

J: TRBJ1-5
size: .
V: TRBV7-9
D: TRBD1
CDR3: CASSGTGDGSNQPQHF
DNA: TGTGCCAGCAGCGGGACAGGGGATGGGAGCAATCAGCCCCAGCATTTT

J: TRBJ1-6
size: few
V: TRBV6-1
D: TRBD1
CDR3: CASAGQAVTPLHF
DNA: TGTGCCAGCGCGGGACAGGCGGTGACACCCCTCCACTTT

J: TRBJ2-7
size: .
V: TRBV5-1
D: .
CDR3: CASSPSSTYEQYF
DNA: TGCGCCAGCAGCCCGAGCTCGACCTACGAGCAGTACTTC

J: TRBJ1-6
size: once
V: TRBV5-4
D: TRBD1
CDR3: CASSLGGTGLESPLHF
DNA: TGTGCCAGCAGCTTGGGTGGGACAGGGCTTGAATCACCCCTCCACTTT

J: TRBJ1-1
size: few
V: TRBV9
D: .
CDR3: CASSVAVNTEAFF
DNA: TGTGCCAGCAGCGTAGCGGTGAACACTGAAGCTTTCTTT

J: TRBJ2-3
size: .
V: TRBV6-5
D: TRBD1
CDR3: CASRDRDSDTQYF
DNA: TGTGCCAGCAGGGACAGGGATTCAGATACGCAGTATTTT

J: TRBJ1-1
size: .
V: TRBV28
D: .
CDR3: CASTPMTDEAFF
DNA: TGTGCCAGCACCCCTATGACAGATGAAGCTTTCTTT